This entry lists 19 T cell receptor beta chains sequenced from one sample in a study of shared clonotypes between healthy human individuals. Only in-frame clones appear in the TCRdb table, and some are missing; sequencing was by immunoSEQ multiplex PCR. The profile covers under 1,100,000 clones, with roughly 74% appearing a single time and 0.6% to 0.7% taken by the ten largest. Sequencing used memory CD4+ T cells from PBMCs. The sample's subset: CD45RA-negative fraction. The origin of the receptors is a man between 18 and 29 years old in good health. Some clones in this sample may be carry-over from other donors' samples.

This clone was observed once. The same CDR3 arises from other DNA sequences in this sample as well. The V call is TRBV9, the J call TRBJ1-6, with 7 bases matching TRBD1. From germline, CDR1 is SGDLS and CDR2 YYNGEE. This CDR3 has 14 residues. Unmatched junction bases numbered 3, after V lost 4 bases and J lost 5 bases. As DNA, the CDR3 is TGTGCCAGCAGCCTAACAGGGGATAATTCACCCCTCCACTTT. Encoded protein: CASSLTGDNSPLHF.

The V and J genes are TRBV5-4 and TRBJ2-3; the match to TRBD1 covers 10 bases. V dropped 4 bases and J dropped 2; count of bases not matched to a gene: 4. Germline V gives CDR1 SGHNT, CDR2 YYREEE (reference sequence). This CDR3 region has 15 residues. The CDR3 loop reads CASSAGTGDTDTQYF. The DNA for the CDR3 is TGTGCCAGCAGCGCCGGGACAGGGGACACAGATACGCAGTATTTT.

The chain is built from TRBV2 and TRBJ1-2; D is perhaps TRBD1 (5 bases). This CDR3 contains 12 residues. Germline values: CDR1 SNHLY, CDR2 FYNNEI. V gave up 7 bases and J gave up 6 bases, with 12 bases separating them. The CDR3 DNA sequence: TGTGCCAGCAACGGAGGGGCGAATGGCTACACCTTC. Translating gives CASNGGANGYTF.

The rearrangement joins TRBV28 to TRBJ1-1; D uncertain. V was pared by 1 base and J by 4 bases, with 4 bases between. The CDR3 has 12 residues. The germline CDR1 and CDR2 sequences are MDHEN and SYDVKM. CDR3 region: CASSLFSTEAFF. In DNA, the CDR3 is TGTGCCAGCAGTTTATTCTCCACTGAAGCTTTCTTT. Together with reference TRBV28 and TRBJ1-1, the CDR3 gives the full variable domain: DVKVTQSSRYLVKRTGEKVFLECVQDMDHENMFWYRQDPGLGLRLIYFSYDVKMKEKGDIPEGYSVSREKKERFSLILESASTNQTSMYLCASSLFSTEAFFGQGTRLTVV.

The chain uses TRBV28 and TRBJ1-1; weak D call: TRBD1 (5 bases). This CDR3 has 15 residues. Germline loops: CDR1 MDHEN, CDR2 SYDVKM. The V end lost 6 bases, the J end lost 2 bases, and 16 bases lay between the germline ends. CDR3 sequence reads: CASSLPSGGNTEAFF. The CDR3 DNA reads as TGTGCCAGCAGCCTCCCTTCGGGGGGTAACACTGAAGCTTTCTTT.

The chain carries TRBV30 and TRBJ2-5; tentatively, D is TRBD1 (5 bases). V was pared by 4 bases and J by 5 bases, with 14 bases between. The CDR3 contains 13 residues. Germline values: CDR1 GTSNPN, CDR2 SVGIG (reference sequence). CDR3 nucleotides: TGTGCCTGGAATCAGGGTTTAAGTGAGACCCAGTACTTC. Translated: CAWNQGLSETQYF. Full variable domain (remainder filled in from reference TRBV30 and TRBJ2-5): SQTIHQWPATLVQPVGSPLSLECTVEGTSNPNLYWYRQAAGRGLQLLFYSVGIGQISSEVPQNLSASRPQDRQFILSSKKLLLSDSGFYLCAWNQGLSETQYFGPGTRLLVL.

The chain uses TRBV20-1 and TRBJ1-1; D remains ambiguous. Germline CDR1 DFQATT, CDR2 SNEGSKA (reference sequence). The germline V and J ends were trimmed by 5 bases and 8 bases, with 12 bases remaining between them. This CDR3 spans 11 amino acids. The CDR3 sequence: CSAPNFPEAFF. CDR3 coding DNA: TGCAGTGCTCCCAATTTCCCGGAAGCTTTCTTT.

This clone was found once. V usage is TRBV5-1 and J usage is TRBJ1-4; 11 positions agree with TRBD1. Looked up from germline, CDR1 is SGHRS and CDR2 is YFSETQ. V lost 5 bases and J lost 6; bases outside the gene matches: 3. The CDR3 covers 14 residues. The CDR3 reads CASRPGQGDEKLFF. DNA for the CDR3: TGCGCCAGCAGACCGGGACAGGGGGATGAAAAACTGTTTTTT.

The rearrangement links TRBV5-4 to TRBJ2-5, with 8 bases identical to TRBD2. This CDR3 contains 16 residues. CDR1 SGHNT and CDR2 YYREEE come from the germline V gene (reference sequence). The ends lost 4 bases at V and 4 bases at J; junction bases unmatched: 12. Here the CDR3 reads CASSLAGPQRGETQYF. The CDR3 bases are TGTGCCAGCAGCCTAGCGGGTCCCCAAAGGGGAGAGACCCAGTACTTC.

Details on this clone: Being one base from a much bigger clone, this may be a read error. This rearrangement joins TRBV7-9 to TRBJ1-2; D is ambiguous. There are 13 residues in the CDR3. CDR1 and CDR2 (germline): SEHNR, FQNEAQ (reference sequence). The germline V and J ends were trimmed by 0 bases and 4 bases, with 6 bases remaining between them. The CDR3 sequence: CASSLARTYGYTF. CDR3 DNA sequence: TGTGCCAGCAGCTTAGCCAGGACCTATGGCTACACCTTC.

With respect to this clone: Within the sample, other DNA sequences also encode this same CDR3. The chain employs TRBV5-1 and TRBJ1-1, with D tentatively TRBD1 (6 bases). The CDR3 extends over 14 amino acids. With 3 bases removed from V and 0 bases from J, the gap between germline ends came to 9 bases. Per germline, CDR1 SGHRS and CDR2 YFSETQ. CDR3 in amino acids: CASSSGTMNTEAFF. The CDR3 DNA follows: TGCGCCAGCAGCTCCGGGACAATGAACACTGAAGCTTTCTTT. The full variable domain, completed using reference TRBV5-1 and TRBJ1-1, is KAGVTQTPRYLIKTRGQQVTLSCSPISGHRSVSWYQQTPGQGLQFLFEYFSETQRNKGNFPGRFSGRQFSNSRSEMNVSTLELGDSALYLCASSSGTMNTEAFFGQGTRLTVV.

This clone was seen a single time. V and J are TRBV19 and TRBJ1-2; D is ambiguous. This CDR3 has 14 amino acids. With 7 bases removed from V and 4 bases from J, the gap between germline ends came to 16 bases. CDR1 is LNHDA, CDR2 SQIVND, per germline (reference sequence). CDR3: CASNAPTVVYGYTF. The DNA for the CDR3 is TGTGCCAGTAACGCTCCGACCGTGGTCTATGGCTACACCTTC.

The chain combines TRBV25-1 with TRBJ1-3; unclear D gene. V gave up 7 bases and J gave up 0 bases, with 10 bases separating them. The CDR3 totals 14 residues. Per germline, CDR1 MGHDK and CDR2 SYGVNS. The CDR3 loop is CASKDHSSGNTIYF. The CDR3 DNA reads TGTGCCAGCAAGGACCACAGCTCTGGAAACACCATATATTTT.

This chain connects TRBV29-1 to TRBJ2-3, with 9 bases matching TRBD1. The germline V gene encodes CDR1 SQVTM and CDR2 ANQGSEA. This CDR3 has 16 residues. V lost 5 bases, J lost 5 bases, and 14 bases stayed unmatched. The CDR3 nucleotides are TGCAGCGTTATTAACCCGGGACAGGGTTTCGTAGATACGCAGTATTTT. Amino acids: CSVINPGQGFVDTQYF.

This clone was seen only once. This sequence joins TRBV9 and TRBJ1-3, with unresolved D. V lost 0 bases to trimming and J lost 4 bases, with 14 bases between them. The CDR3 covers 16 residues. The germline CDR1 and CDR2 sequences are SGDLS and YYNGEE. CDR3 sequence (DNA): TGTGCCAGCAGCGTAGCTCAGCGTCTGAACGGAAACACCATATATTTT. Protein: CASSVAQRLNGNTIYF.

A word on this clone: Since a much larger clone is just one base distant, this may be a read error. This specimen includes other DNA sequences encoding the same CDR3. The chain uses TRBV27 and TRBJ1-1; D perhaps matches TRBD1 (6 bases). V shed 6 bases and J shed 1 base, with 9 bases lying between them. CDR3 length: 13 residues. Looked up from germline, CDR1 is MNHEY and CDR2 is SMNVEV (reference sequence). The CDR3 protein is CASSLGQNTEAFF. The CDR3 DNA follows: TGTGCCAGCAGCCTGGGACAGAACACTGAAGCTTTCTTT.

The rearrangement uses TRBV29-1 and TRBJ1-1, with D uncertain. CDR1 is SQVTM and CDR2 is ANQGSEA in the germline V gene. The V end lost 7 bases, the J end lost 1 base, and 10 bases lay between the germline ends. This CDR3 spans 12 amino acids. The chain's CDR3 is CSGTRKNTEAFF. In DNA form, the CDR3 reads TGCAGCGGAACACGAAAGAACACTGAAGCTTTCTTT.

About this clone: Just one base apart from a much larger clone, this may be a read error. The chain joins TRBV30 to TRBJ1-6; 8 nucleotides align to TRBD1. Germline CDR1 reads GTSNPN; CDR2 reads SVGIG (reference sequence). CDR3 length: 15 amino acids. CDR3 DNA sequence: TGTGCCTGGAATACGGCGACAGGGGATAATTCACCCCCCCACTTT. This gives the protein CAWNTATGDNSPPHF.

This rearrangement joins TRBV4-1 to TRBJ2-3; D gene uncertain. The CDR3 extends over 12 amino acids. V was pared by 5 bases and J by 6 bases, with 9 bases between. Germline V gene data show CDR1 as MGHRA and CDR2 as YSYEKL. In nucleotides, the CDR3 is TGCGCCAGCAGCTCACACGGGGATACGCAGTATTTT. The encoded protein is CASSSHGDTQYF.